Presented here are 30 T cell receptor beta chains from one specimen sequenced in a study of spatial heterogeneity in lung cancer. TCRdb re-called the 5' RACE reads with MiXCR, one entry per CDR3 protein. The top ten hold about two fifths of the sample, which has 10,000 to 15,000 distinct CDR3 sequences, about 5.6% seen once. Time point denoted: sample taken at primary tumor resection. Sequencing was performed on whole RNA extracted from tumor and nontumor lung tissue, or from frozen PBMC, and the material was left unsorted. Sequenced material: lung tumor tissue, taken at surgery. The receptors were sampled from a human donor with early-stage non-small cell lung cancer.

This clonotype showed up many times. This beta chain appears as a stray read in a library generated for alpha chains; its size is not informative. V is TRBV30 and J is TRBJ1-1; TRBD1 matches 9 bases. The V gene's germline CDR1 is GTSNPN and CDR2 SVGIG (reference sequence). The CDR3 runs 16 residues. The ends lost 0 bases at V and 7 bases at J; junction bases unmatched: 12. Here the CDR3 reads CAWSVIGTGLSGEAFF. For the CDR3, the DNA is TGTGCCTGGAGTGTAATCGGGACAGGGCTATCGGGTGAAGCTTTCTTT.

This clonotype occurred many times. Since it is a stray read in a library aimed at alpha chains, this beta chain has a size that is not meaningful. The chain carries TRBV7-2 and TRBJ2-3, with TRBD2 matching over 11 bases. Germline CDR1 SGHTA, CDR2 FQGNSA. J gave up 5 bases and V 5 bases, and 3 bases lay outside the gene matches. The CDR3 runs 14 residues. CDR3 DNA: TGTGCCAGCAGCATGGGACTAGCGGTAGATACGCAGTATTTT. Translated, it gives CASSMGLAVDTQYF.

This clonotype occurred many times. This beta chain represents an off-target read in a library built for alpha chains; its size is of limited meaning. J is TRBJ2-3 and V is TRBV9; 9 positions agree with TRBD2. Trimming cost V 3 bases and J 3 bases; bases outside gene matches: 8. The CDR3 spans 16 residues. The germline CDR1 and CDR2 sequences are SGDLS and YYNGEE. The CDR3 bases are TGTGCCAGCAGCGCCTTTAGCGGGGGTCCGACAGATACGCAGTATTTT. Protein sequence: CASSAFSGGPTDTQYF.

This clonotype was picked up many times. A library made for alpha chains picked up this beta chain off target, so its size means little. For the CDR3, the DNA is TGTGCCAGCAGTGAAATAGTCGGGACTGCCCGCACAGATACGCAGTATTTT. Protein sequence: CASSEIVGTARTDTQYF. The chain combines TRBV2 with TRBJ2-3; D is perhaps TRBD2 (6 bases). Germline assignment: CDR1 SNHLY and CDR2 FYNNEI. This CDR3 contains 17 residues. V was shortened by 2 bases and J by 1 base, with 16 bases between the two germline ends.

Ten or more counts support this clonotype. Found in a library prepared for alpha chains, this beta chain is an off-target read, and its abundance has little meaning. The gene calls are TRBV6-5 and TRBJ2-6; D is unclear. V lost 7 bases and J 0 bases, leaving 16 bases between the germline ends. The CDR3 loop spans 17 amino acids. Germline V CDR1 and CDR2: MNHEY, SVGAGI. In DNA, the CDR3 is TGTGCCAGCACCCCAAGGGTTCTCAGCTCTGGGGCCAACGTCCTGACTTTC. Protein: CASTPRVLSSGANVLTF.

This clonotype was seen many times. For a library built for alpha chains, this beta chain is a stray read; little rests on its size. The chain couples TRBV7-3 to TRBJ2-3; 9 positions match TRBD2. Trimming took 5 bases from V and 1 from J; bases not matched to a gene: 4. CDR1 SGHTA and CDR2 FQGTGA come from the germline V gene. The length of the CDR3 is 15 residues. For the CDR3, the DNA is TGTGCCAGCAGCCCTCGACTAGCGGGCACAGATACGCAGTATTTT. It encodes CASSPRLAGTDTQYF.

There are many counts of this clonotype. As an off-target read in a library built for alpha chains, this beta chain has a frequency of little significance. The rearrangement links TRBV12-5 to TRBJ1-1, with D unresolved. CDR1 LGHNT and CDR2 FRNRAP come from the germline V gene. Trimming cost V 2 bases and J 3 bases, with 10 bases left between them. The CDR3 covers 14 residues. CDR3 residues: CASGLIGYYTEAFF. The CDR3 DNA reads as TGTGCTAGTGGTTTGATAGGGTATTACACTGAAGCTTTCTTT. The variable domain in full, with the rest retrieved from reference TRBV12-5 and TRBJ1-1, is DARVTQTPRHKVTEMGQEVTMRCQPILGHNTVFWYRQTMMQGLELLAYFRNRAPLDDSGMPKDRFSAEMPDATLATLKIQPSEPRDSAVYFCASGLIGYYTEAFFGQGTRLTVV.

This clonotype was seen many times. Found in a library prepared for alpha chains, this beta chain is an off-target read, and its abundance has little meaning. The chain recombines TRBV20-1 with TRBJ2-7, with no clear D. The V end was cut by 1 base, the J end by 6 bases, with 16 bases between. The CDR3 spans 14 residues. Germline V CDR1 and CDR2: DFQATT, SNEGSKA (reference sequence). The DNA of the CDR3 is TGCAGTGCTAGAGTAGGGTGGGGATCGGGCGAGCAGTACTTC. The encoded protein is CSARVGWGSGEQYF.

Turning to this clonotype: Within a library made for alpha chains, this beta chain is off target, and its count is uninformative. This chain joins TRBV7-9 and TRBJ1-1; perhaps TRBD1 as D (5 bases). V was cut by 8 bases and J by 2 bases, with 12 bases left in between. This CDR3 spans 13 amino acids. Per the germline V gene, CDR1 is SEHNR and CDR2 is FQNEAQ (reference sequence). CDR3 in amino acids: CASSDSFNTEAFF. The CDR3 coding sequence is TGTGCCAGCTCCGACAGCTTTAACACTGAAGCTTTCTTT. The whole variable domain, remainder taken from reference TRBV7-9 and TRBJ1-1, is DTGVSQNPRHKITKRGQNVTFRCDPISEHNRLYWYRQTLGQGPEFLTYFQNEAQLEKSRLLSDRFSAERPKGSFSTLEIQRTEQGDSAMYLCASSDSFNTEAFFGQGTRLTVV.

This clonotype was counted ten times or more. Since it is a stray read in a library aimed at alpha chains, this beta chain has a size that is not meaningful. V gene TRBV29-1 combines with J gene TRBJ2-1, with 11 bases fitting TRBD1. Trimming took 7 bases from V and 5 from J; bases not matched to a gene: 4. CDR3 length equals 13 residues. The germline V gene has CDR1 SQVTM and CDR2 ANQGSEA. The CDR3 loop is CSGGQGVNNEQFF. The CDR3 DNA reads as TGCAGCGGGGGACAGGGGGTAAACAATGAGCAGTTCTTC.

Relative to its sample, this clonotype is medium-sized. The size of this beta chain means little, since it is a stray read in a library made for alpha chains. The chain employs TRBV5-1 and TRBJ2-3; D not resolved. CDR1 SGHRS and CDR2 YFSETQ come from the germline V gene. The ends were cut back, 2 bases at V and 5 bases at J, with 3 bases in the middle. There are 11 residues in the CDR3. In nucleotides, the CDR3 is TGCGCCAGCAGCTTAGAAGATACGCAGTATTTT. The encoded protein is CASSLEDTQYF. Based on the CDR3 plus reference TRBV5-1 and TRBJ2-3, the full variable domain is KAGVTQTPRYLIKTRGQQVTLSCSPISGHRSVSWYQQTPGQGLQFLFEYFSETQRNKGNFPGRFSGRQFSNSRSEMNVSTLELGDSALYLCASSLEDTQYFGPGTRLTVL.

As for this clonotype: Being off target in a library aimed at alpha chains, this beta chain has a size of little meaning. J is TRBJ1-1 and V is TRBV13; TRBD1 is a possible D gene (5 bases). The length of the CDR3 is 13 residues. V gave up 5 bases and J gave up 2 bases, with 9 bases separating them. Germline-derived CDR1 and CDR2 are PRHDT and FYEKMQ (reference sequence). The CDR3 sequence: CASSVDTNTEAFF. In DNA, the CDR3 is TGTGCCAGCAGCGTGGACACAAACACTGAAGCTTTCTTT.

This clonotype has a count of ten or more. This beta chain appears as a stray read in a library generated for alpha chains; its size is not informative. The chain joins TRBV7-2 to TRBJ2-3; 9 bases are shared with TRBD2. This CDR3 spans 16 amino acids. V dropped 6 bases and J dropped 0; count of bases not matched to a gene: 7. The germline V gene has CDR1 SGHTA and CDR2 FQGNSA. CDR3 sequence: CASSGLAIPSTDTQYF. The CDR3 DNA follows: TGTGCCAGCAGTGGACTAGCGATTCCTAGCACAGATACGCAGTATTTT.

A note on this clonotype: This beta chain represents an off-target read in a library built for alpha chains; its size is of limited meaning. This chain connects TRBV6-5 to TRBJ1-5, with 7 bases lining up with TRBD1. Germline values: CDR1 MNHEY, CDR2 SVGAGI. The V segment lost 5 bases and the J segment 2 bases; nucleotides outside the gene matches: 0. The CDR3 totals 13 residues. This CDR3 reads CASSTGGNQPQHF. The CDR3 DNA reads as TGTGCCAGCAGTACAGGGGGCAATCAGCCCCAGCATTTT.

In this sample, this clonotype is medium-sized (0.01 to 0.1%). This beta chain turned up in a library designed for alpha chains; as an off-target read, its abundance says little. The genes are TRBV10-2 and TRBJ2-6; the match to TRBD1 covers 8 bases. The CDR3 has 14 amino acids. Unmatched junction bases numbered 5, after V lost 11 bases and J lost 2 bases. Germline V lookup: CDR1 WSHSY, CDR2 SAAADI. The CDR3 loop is CAVLQGAGANVLTF. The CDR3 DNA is TGCGCCGTCCTACAGGGGGCTGGGGCCAACGTCCTGACTTTC.

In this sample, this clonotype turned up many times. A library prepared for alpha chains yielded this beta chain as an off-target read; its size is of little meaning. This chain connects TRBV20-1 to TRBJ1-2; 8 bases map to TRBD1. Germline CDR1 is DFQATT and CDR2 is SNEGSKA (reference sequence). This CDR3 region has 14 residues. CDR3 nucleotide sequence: TGCAGCCCTAGATCCGGACAGGGCAACTATGGCTACACCTTC. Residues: CSPRSGQGNYGYTF.

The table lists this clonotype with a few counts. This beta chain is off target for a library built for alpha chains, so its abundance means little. The CDR3 region has the DNA TGTGCCACGAGAAGAGGGATTCCCGAGACCCAGTACTTC. Protein sequence: CATRRGIPETQYF. The chain employs TRBV6-6 and TRBJ2-5; weak D call: TRBD2 (5 bases). CDR1 MNHNY and CDR2 SVGAGI come from the germline V gene (reference sequence). Trimming removed 10 bases at V and 5 bases at J, with 17 bases between. This CDR3 has 13 amino acids.

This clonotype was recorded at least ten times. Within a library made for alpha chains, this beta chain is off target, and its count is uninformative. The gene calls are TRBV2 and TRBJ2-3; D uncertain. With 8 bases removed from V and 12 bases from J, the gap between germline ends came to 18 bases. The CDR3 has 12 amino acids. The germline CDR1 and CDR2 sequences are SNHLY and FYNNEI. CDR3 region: CASGPRPVTQYF. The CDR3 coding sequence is TGTGCCAGCGGGCCCCGACCCGTTACACAGTATTTT. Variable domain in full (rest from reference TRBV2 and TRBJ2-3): EPEVTQTPSHQVTQMGQEVILRCVPISNHLYFYWYRQILGQKVEFLVSFYNNEISEKSEIFDDQFSVERPDGSNFTLKIRSTKLEDSAMYFCASGPRPVTQYFGPGTRLTVL.

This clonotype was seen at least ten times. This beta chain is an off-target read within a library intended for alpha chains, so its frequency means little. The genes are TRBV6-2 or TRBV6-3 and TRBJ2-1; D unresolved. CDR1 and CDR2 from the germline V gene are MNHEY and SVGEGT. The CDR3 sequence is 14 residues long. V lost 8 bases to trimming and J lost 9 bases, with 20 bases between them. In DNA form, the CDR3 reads TGTGCCAGCCTCTCCCCCGACTCCCTTGGTGAGCAGTTCTTC. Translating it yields CASLSPDSLGEQFF.

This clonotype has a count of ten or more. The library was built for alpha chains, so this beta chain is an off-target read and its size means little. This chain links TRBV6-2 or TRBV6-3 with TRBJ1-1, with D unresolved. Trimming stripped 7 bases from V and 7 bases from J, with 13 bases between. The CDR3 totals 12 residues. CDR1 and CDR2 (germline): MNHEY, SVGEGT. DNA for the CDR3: TGTGCCAGCACGGACCCGGACGTTGAAGCTTTCTTT. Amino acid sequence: CASTDPDVEAFF.

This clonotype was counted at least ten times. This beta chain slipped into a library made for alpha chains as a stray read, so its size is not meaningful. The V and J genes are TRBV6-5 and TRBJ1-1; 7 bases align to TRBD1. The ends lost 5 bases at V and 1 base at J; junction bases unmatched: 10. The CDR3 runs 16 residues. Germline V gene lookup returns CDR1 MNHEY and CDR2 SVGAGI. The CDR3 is CASSGPGGMANTEAFF. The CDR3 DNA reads TGTGCCAGCAGTGGGCCAGGGGGAATGGCGAACACTGAAGCTTTCTTT.

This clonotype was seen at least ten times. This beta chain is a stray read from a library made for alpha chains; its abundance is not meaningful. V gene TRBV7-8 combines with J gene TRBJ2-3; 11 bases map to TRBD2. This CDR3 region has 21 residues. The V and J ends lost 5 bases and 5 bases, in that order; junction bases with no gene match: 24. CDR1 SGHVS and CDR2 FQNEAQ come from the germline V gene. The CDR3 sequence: CASSQLRAAGSSGRPEDTQYF. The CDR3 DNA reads TGTGCCAGCAGCCAACTGAGGGCCGCTGGGTCTAGCGGGAGGCCGGAAGATACGCAGTATTTT.

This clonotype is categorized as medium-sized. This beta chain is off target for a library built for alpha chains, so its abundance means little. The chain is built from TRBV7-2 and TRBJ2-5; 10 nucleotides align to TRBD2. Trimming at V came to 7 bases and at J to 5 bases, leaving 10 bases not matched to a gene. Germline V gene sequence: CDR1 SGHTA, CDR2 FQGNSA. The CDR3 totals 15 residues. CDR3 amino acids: CASILSGGLGETQYF. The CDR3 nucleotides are TGTGCCAGCATCCTTAGCGGGGGGCTTGGGGAGACCCAGTACTTC.

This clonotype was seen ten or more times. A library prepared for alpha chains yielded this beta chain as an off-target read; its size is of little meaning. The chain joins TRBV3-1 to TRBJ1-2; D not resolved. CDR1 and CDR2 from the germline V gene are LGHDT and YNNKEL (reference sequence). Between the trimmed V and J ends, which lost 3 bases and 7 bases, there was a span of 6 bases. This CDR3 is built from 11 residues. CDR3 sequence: CASSQSGGYTF. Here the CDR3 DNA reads TGTGCCAGCAGCCAGTCTGGTGGCTACACCTTC.

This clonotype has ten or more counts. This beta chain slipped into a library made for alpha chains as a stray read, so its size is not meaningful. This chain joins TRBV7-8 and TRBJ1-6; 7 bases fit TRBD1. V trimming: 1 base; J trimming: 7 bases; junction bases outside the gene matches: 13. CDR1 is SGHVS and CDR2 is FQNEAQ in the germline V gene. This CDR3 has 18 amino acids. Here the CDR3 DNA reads TGTGCCAGCAGCTTAGTACCGTCGGGACAGCTCACAAATTCACCCCTCCACTTT. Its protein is CASSLVPSGQLTNSPLHF.

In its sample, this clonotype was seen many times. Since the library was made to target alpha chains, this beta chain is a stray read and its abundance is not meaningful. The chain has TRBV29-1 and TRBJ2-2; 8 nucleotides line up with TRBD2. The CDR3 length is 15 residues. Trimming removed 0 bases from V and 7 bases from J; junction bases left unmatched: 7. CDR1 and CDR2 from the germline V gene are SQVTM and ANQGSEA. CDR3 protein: CSVEDLWRGDGELFF. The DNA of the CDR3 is TGCAGCGTTGAAGATCTCTGGCGGGGGGACGGGGAGCTGTTTTTT.

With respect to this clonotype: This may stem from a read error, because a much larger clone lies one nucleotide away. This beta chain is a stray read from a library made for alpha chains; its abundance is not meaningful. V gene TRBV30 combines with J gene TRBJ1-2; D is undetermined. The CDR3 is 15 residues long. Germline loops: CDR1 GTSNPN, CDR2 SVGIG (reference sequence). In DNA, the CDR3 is TGTACCTGGAGTAGAAAAGACTCAAGGAACTATGGCTACACCTTC. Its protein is CTWSRKDSRNYGYTF.

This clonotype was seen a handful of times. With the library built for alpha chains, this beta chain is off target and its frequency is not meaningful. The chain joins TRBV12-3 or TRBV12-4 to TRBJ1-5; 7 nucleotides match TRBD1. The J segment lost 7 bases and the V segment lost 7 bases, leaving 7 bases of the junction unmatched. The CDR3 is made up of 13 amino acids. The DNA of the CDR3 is TGTGCCAGCAATACAGGGGAACGGCAGCCCCAGCATTTT. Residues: CASNTGERQPQHF.

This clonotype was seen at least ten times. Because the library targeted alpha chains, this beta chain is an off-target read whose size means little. CDR3 DNA sequence: TGTGCCATCAGTGAGTCAACAGGCAAAGGCAAGGAGACCCAGTACTTC. Its translation: CAISESTGKGKETQYF. The gene calls are TRBV10-3 and TRBJ2-5; possible D gene TRBD1, 5 bases. This CDR3 is 16 amino acids long. Looked up from germline, CDR1 is ENHRY and CDR2 is SYGVKD. V was trimmed by 0 bases and J by 5 bases, leaving 16 bases between them.

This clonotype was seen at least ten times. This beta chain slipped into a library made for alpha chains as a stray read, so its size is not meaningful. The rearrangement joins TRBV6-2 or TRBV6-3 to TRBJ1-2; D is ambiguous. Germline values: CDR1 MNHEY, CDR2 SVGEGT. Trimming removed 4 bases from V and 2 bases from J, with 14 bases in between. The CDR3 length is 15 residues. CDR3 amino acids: CASSFRASYNYGYTF. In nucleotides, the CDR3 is TGTGCCAGCAGTTTCCGGGCCAGCTACAACTATGGCTACACCTTC.